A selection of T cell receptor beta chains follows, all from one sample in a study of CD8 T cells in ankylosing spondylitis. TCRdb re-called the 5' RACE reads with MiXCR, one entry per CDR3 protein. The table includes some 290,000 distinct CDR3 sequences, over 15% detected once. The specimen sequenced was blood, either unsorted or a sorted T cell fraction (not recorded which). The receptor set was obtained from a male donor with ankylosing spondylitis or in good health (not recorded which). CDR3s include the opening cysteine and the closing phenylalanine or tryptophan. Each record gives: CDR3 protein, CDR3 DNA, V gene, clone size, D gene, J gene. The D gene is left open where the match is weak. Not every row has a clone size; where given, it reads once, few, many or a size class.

CASSSTGLLIAKNIQYF	TGTGCCAGCAGCTCCACGGGACTTTTAATAGCCAAAAACATTCAGTACTTC	TRBV11-2	NA	NA	TRBJ2-4
CSARDRQGAPSNYGYTF	TGCAGTGCTAGAGATCGACAGGGGGCCCCCTCTAACTATGGCTACACCTTC	TRBV20-1	few	TRBD1	TRBJ1-2
CASRLQGSNQPQHF	TGTGCCAGCCGCTTGCAGGGAAGCAATCAGCCCCAGCATTTT	TRBV12-3/TRBV12-4	NA	NA	TRBJ1-5
CASSQQFSLANYGYTF	TGTGCCAGCAGCCAACAGTTCTCGTTAGCTAACTATGGCTACACCTTC	TRBV4-2	once	NA	TRBJ1-2
CASSLGGRRGNQPQHF	TGTGCCAGCAGTTTAGGGGGGCGGAGGGGCAATCAGCCCCAGCATTTT	TRBV12-3/TRBV12-4	NA	NA	TRBJ1-5
CASTFSLGTGELFF	TGTGCCAGCACCTTCTCCCTCGGAACCGGGGAGCTGTTTTTT	TRBV2	once	NA	TRBJ2-2
CASSQDLRLNQPQHF	TGTGCCAGCAGCCAAGATCTGCGGCTAAATCAGCCCCAGCATTTT	TRBV4-2	NA	NA	TRBJ1-5
CSARDIEGQKDIQYF	TGCAGTGCAAGGGACATCGAAGGGCAAAAAGACATTCAGTACTTC	TRBV20-1	many	NA	TRBJ2-4
CASSSGSSNTGELFF	TGTGCCAGCAGCTCCGGGTCATCGAACACCGGGGAGCTGTTTTTT	TRBV7-1	NA	NA	TRBJ2-2
CASSSGLVFETQYF	TGTGCCAGCAGCTCGGGGCTTGTGTTTGAGACCCAGTACTTC	TRBV27	few	NA	TRBJ2-5
CASSQEGGGRQETQYF	TGTGCCAGCAGCCAAGAGGGGGGGGGCCGACAAGAGACCCAGTACTTC	TRBV14	NA	NA	TRBJ2-5
CATKAGTDNSPLHF	TGTGCCACCAAAGCCGGGACAGATAATTCACCCCTCCACTTT	TRBV28	few	TRBD1	TRBJ1-6
CASSPYRDYGYTF	TGTGCCAGCAGTCCCTACAGGGACTATGGCTACACCTTC	TRBV12-3/TRBV12-4	many	NA	TRBJ1-2
CASSGTHTDTQYF	TGTGCCAGCAGTGGCACACACACAGATACGCAGTATTTT	TRBV6-5	many	NA	TRBJ2-3
CASSEGLRGNQPQHF	TGTGCCAGTAGCGAGGGACTTCGGGGCAATCAGCCCCAGCATTTT	TRBV19	NA	NA	TRBJ1-5
CASSPTMAKNIQYF	TGTGCCAGCAGCCCAACGATGGCCAAAAACATTCAGTACTTC	TRBV7-8	few	NA	TRBJ2-4
CASSKQEKDTQYF	TGTGCCAGCAGTAAACAGGAGAAAGATACGCAGTATTTT	TRBV27	NA	NA	TRBJ2-3
CASSFLLADQETQYF	TGCGCCAGCAGCTTCCTCCTAGCAGACCAAGAGACCCAGTACTTC	TRBV5-1	NA	NA	TRBJ2-5
CASSEDRGPNQPQHF	TGTGCCAGCAGCGAAGACAGGGGGCCAAATCAGCCCCAGCATTTT	TRBV12-3/TRBV12-4	NA	TRBD1	TRBJ1-5
CASSPTSGGEQFF	TGCGCCAGCAGCCCGACTAGCGGGGGTGAGCAGTTCTTC	TRBV5-1	NA	TRBD2	TRBJ2-1
CSANGPTGTDTQYF	TGCAGTGCTAATGGCCCAACGGGCACAGATACGCAGTATTTT	TRBV20-1	many	NA	TRBJ2-3
CASSQDGLAGVGETQYF	TGTGCCAGCAGCCAAGATGGACTAGCGGGGGTGGGGGAGACCCAGTACTTC	TRBV4-2	NA	TRBD2	TRBJ2-5
CASSIWDGLSTDTQYF	TGCGCCAGCAGCATTTGGGACGGCCTCAGCACAGATACGCAGTATTTT	TRBV5-1	few	NA	TRBJ2-3
CSARGDRDNEQFF	TGCAGTGCTCGCGGGGACAGAGACAATGAGCAGTTCTTC	TRBV20-1	NA	NA	TRBJ2-1
CSASRDRGKAFF	TGCAGTGCTAGCCGGGACAGGGGAAAAGCTTTCTTT	TRBV20-1	few	TRBD1	TRBJ1-1
CASSSGDVSEKLFF	TGTGCCAGCAGTTCAGGGGATGTTTCGGAAAAACTGTTTTTT	TRBV2	NA	NA	TRBJ1-4
CAIRPASGGLMNTGELFF	TGTGCCATCCGGCCGGCTAGCGGGGGGTTAATGAACACCGGGGAGCTGTTTTTT	TRBV10-3	NA	TRBD2	TRBJ2-2
CASRPGIGELFF	TGTGCCAGCAGGCCAGGGATCGGGGAGCTGTTTTTT	TRBV3-1	NA	NA	TRBJ2-2
CASSMTSTDTQYF	TGCGCCAGCAGCATGACAAGCACAGATACGCAGTATTTT	TRBV5-1	few	NA	TRBJ2-3
CASSSLRWTEAFF	TGTGCCAGCAGTTCCCTTAGGTGGACTGAAGCTTTCTTT	TRBV28	many	NA	TRBJ1-1
CASSYSGLGELFF	TGTGCCAGCAGTTATTCAGGGCTCGGGGAGCTGTTTTTT	TRBV6-5	NA	NA	TRBJ2-2
CSARGGGGEAFF	TGCAGTGCTAGAGGTGGGGGCGGTGAAGCTTTCTTT	TRBV20-1	NA	NA	TRBJ1-1
CASRRLGSYIDTDTQYF	TGTGCCAGCAGGCGTCTCGGCTCCTACATTGACACAGATACGCAGTATTTT	TRBV12-3/TRBV12-4	few	NA	TRBJ2-3
CASSRTGREFTGELFF	TGCGCCAGCAGCCGCACTGGGCGGGAGTTCACCGGGGAGCTGTTTTTT	TRBV5-1	NA	TRBD2	TRBJ2-2
CASSRGQGPNIQYF	TGCGCCAGCAGCCGGGGACAGGGACCAAACATTCAGTACTTC	TRBV5-1	few	TRBD1	TRBJ2-4
CARRDRDGTDTQYF	TGTGCCCGCCGGGACAGGGATGGCACAGATACGCAGTATTTT	TRBV2	NA	TRBD1	TRBJ2-3
CASSAAGLISTDTQYF	TGCGCCAGCAGCGCGGCGGGACTAATTAGCACAGATACGCAGTATTTT	TRBV5-1	few	TRBD2	TRBJ2-3
CATSEGQGKKNIQYF	TGTGCCACCAGTGAGGGACAGGGCAAAAAAAACATTCAGTACTTC	TRBV24-1	few	TRBD1	TRBJ2-4
CASSRLGTQFF	TGTGCCAGCAGTAGACTAGGCACCCAGTTCTTC	TRBV12-3/TRBV12-4	few	NA	TRBJ2-1
CASSATGYYGYTF	TGTGCCAGCAGCGCAACAGGGTACTATGGCTACACCTTC	TRBV9	few	NA	TRBJ1-2
CASSLGGGRTGELFF	TGTGCCAGCAGCTTAGGTGGCGGGAGGACCGGGGAGCTGTTTTTT	TRBV11-2	NA	TRBD2	TRBJ2-2